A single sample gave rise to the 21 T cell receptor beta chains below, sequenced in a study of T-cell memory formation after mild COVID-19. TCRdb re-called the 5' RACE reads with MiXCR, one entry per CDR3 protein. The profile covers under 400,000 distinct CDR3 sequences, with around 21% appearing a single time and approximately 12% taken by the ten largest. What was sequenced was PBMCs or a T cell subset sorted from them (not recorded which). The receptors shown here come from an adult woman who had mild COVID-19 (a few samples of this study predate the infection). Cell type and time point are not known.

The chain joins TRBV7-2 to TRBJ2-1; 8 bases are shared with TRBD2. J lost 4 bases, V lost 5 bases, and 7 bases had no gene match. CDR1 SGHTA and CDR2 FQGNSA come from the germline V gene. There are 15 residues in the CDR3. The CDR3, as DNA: TGTGCCAGCAGCGATGTAGCGGGAATTTACAATGAGCAGTTCTTC. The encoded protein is CASSDVAGIYNEQFF. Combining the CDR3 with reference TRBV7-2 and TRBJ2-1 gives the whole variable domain GAGVSQSPSNKVTEKGKDVELRCDPISGHTALYWYRQSLGQGLEFLIYFQGNSAPDKSGLPSDRFSAERTGGSVSTLTIQRTQQEDSAVYLCASSDVAGIYNEQFFGPGTRLTVL.

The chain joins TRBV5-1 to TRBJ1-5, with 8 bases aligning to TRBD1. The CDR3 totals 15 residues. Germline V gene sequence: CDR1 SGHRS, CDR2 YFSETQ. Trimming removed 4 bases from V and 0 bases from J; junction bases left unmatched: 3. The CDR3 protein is CASSGGTGSNQPQHF. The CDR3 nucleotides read TGCGCCAGCAGCGGGGGGACAGGTAGCAATCAGCCCCAGCATTTT.

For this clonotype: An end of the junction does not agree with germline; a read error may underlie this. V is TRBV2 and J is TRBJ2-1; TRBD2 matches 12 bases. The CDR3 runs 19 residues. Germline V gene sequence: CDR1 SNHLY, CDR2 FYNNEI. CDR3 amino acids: CDSSGAVTSGRGVYDEQFF. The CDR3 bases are TGTGACAGCAGTGGTGCCGTGACTAGCGGGAGAGGTGTCTACGATGAGCAGTTCTTC.

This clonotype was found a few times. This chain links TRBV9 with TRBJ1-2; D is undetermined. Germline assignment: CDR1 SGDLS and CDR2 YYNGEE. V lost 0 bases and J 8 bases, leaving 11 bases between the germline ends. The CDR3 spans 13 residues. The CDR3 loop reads CASSVDPLEGYTF. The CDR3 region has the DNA TGTGCCAGCAGCGTAGACCCCCTGGAGGGCTACACCTTC.

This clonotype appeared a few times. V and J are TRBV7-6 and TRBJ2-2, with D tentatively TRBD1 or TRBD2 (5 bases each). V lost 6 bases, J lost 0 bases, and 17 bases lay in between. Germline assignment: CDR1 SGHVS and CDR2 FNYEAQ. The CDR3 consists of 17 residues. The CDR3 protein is CASRQHPGRTNTGELFF. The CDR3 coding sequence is TGTGCCAGCAGACAACACCCGGGACGCACGAACACCGGGGAGCTGTTTTTT.

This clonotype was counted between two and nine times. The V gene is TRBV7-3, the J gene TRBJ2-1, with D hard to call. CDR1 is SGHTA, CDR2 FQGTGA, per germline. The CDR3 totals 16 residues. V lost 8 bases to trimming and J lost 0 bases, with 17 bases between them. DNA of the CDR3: TGTGCCAGCTCCCGCGTGGGTCAGAGCTCCTACAATGAGCAGTTCTTC. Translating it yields CASSRVGQSSYNEQFF.

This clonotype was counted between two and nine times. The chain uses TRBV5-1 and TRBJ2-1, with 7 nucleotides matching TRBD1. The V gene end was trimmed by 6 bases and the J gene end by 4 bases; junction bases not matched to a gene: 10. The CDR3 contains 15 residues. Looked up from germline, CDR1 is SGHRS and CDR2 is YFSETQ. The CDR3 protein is CASTRDSQGYNEQFF. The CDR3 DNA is TGCGCCAGCACCAGGGACAGCCAAGGGTACAATGAGCAGTTCTTC.

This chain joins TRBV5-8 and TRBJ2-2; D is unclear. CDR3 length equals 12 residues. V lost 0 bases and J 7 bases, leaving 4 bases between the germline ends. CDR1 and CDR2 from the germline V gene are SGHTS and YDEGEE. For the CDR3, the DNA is TGTGCCAGCAGCTTGGACCTCGGGGAGCTGTTTTTT. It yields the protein CASSLDLGELFF.

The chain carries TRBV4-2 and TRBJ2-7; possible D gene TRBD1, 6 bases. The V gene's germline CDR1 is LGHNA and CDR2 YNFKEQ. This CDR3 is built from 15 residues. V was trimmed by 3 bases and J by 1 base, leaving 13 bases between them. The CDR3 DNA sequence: TGTGCCAGCAGCCAGGGGGACACAACGTCCTACGAGCAGTACTTC. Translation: CASSQGDTTSYEQYF.

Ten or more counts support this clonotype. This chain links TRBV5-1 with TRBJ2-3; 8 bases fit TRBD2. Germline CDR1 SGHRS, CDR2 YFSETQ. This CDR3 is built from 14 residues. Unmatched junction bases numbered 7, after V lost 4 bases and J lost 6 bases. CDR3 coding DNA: TGCGCCAGCAGCCCCAGCGGGGGAGGTGATACGCAGTATTTT. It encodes CASSPSGGGDTQYF.

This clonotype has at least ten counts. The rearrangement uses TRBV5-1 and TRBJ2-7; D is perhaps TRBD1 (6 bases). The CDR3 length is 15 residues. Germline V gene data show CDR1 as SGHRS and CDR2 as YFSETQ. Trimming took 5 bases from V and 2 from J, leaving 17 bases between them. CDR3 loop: CASSRIPGQPYEQYF. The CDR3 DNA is TGCGCCAGCAGTCGAATTCCGGGACAACCCTACGAGCAGTACTTC.

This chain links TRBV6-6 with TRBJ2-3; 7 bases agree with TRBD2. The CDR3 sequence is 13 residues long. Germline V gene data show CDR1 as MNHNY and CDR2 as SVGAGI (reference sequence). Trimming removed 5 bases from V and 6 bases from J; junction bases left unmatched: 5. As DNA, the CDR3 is TGTGCCAGCAGTCTTCTACTAGCGGATACGCAGTATTTT. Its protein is CASSLLLADTQYF.

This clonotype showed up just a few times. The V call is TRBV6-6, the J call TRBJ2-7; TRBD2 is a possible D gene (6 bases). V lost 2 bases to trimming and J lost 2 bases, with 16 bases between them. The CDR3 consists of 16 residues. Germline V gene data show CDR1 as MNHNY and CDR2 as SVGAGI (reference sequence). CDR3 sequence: CASSYGSSGETYEQYF. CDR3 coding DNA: TGTGCCAGCAGTTACGGGTCTTCGGGGGAGACCTACGAGCAGTACTTC.

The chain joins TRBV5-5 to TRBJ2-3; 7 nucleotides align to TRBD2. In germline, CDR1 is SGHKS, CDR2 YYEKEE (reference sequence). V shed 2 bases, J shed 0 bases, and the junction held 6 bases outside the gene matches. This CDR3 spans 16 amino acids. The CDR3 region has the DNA TGTGCCAGCAGCTTCGGGGAGGGAGGAAGCACAGATACGCAGTATTTT. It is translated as CASSFGEGGSTDTQYF. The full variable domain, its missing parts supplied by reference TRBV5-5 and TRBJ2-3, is DAGVTQSPTHLIKTRGQQVTLRCSPISGHKSVSWYQQVLGQGPQFIFQYYEKEERGRGNFPDRFSARQFPNYSSELNVNALLLGDSALYLCASSFGEGGSTDTQYFGPGTRLTVL.

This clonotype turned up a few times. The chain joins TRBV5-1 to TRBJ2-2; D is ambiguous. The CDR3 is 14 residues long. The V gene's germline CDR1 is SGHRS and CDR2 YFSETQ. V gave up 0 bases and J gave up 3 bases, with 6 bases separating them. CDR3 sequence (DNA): TGCGCCAGCAGCTTGGGTTCGGACACCGGGGAGCTGTTTTTT. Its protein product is CASSLGSDTGELFF.

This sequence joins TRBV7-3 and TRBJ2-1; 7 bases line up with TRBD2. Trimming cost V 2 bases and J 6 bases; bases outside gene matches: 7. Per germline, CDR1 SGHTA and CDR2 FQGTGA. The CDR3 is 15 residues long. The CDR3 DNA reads TGTGCCAGCAGCTTAGCGGGAGTTGGGGCCAATGAGCAGTTCTTC. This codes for CASSLAGVGANEQFF.

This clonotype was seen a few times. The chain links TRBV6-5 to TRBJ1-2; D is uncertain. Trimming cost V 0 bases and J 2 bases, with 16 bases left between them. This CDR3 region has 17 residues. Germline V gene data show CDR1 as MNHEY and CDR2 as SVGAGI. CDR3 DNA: TGTGCCAGCAGTTACTCGATTGCGGGGAAATCCAACTATGGCTACACCTTC. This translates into CASSYSIAGKSNYGYTF.

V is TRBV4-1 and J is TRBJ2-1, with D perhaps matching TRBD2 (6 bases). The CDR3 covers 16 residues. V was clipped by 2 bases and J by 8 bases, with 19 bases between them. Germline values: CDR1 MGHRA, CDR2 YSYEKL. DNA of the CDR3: TGCGCCAGCAGCCAATCGGGACTCAGATCGGCCCATGAGCAGTTCTTC. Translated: CASSQSGLRSAHEQFF.

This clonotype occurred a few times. CDR3 residues: CASSHRTSVRNEQFF. For the CDR3, the DNA is TGTGCCAGCAGCCATCGGACTAGCGTTCGGAATGAGCAGTTCTTC. The rearrangement links TRBV3-1 to TRBJ2-1; 9 bases are a match to TRBD2. Germline CDR1 and CDR2: LGHDT and YNNKEL (reference sequence). V gave up 3 bases and J gave up 7 bases; unmatched junction bases: 7. This CDR3 contains 15 residues.

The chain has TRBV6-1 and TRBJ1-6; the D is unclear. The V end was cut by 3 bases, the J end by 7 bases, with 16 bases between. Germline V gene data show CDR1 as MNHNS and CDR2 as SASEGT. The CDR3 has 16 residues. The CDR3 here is CASSDSDPRENSPLHF. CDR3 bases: TGTGCCAGCAGTGACAGTGACCCGAGGGAGAATTCACCCCTCCACTTT.

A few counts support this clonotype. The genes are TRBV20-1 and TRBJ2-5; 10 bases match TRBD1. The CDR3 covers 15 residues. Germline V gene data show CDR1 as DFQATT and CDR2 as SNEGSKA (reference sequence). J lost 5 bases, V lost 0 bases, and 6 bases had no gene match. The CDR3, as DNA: TGCAGTGCTAGAGATCTAGACAGGGGGCGGGAGACCCAGTACTTC. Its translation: CSARDLDRGRETQYF.